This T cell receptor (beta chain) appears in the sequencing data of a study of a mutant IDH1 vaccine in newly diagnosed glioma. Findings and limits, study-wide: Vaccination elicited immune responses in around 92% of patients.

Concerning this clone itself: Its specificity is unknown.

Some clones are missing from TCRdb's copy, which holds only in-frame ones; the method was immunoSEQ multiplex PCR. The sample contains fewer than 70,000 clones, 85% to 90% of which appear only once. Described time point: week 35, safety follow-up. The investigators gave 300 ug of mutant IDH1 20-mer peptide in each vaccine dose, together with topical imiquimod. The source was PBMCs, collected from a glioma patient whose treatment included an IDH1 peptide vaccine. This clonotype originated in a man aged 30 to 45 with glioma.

The CDR3 reads CASSLSSGTSYEQYF. The DNA of the CDR3 is TGCGCCAGCAGCTTGTCTAGCGGGACCTCCTACGAGCAGTACTTC. This chain links TRBV5-1 with TRBJ2-7; 9 bases match TRBD2. J lost 0 bases, V lost 1 base, and 2 bases had no gene match. The germline CDR1 and CDR2 sequences are SGHRS and YFSETQ. The CDR3 is 15 residues long.